One and the same sample provided the 21 T cell receptor beta chains below, sequenced in a study of neoadjuvant anti-PD-1 for oral cavity cancer. As to time point: after neoadjuvant nivolumab, at surgical resection. Libraries were prepared by immunoSEQ multiplex PCR; TCRdb keeps only in-frame clonotypes and omits some of them. The table records about 9,600 clones, about 69% of them present only once. The input for sequencing was PBMCs, taken after nivolumab (anti-PD-1) treatment. These receptors originate from a person aged 35-79 years with oral cavity squamous cell carcinoma.

The chain carries TRBV5-1 and TRBJ1-5, with D unresolved. This CDR3 is 15 amino acids long. Germline lookup yields CDR1 SGHRS and CDR2 YFSETQ. V was trimmed by 4 bases and J by 7 bases, leaving 18 bases between them. CDR3 loop: CASSLGDLPDQPQHF. DNA for the CDR3: TGCGCCAGCAGCCTTGGAGACCTACCCGACCAGCCCCAGCATTTT.

The J gene is TRBJ2-7, the V gene TRBV7-9, with D possibly being TRBD2 (6 bases). The CDR3 runs to 15 residues. Trimming pared 5 bases from V and 2 bases from J, leaving 16 bases between. Germline CDR1 reads SEHNR; CDR2 reads FQNEAQ (reference sequence). The CDR3 DNA follows: TGTGCCAGCAGCCTCCGGGGAGGTTCTACCTACGAGCAGTACTTC. Protein: CASSLRGGSTYEQYF.

The chain recombines TRBV27 with TRBJ1-1; D uncertain. Germline loops: CDR1 MNHEY, CDR2 SMNVEV (reference sequence). Trimming cost V 3 bases and J 0 bases, with 11 bases left between them. The CDR3 runs to 15 residues. The CDR3, as DNA: TGTGCCAGCAGTTTTTCAGGATACATGAACACTGAAGCTTTCTTT. Residues: CASSFSGYMNTEAFF.

The rearrangement joins TRBV27 to TRBJ2-5; 14 nucleotides align to TRBD2. Germline values: CDR1 MNHEY, CDR2 SMNVEV (reference sequence). V was pared by 0 bases and J by 5 bases, with 2 bases of the junction left unmatched. This CDR3 comprises 16 residues. The CDR3 sequence is CASSLSGTSGSETQYF. The DNA for the CDR3 is TGTGCCAGCAGTTTATCTGGGACTAGCGGGAGTGAGACCCAGTACTTC.

The V gene is TRBV7-7, the J gene TRBJ2-3, with unresolved D. From germline, CDR1 is SSHAT and CDR2 FNYEAQ (reference sequence). This CDR3 has 14 residues. V was clipped by 3 bases and J by 2 bases, with 9 bases between them. CDR3 sequence reads: CASSFGRNTDTQYF. DNA for the CDR3: TGTGCCAGCAGCTTTGGACGGAACACAGATACGCAGTATTTT.

This rearrangement joins TRBV6-6 to TRBJ2-3; D is unresolved. CDR1 and CDR2 (germline): MNHNY, SVGAGI (reference sequence). V was shortened by 1 base and J by 2 bases, with 13 bases between the two germline ends. The CDR3 has 16 residues. For the CDR3, the DNA is TGTGCCAGCAGTTACTGGACCGCTGTGACCACAGATACGCAGTATTTT. Its translation: CASSYWTAVTTDTQYF.

This clone was detected only a few times. The chain links TRBV29-1 to TRBJ1-2; a possible D gene is TRBD1 (6 bases). Per germline, CDR1 SQVTM and CDR2 ANQGSEA. The ends were cut back, 2 bases at V and 4 bases at J, with 14 bases in the middle. The CDR3 is made up of 14 amino acids. As DNA, the CDR3 is TGCAGCGTTGAACACAGGGACACCGGCTATGGCTACACCTTC. Its translation is CSVEHRDTGYGYTF.

V usage is TRBV29-1 and J usage is TRBJ1-6, with unresolved D. V lost 7 bases, J lost 4 bases, and 11 bases lay in between. Per the germline V gene, CDR1 is SQVTM and CDR2 is ANQGSEA. This CDR3 contains 13 residues. CDR3 sequence reads: CSDERGYNSPLHF. The CDR3 DNA follows: TGCAGCGACGAACGGGGTTATAATTCACCCCTCCACTTT.

CDR3 coding DNA: TGTGCCTGTACATCGGAACTAGCGGGAGGAGAGACCCAGTACTTC. It encodes CACTSELAGGETQYF. The V gene is TRBV30, the J gene TRBJ2-5; TRBD2 aligns across 12 bases. The CDR3 contains 15 residues. Germline V lookup: CDR1 GTSNPN, CDR2 SVGIG (reference sequence). Trimming took 6 bases from V and 4 from J; bases not matched to a gene: 9.

This rearrangement joins TRBV7-8 to TRBJ2-7, with D unclear. The CDR3 loop spans 12 amino acids. Germline V gene sequence: CDR1 SGHVS, CDR2 FQNEAQ. Trimming stripped 3 bases from V and 2 bases from J, with 5 bases between. CDR3 loop: CASSFSTYEQYF. The CDR3 coding sequence is TGTGCCAGCAGCTTCTCTACCTACGAGCAGTACTTC. Full variable domain (remainder filled in from reference TRBV7-8 and TRBJ2-7): GAGVSQSPRYKVAKRGQDVALRCDPISGHVSLFWYQQALGQGPEFLTYFQNEAQLDKSGLPSDRFFAERPEGSVSTLKIQRTQQEDSAVYLCASSFSTYEQYFGPGTRLTVT.

J is TRBJ2-5 and V is TRBV11-2, with no clear D. Deletions cut 4 bases from V and 6 bases from J, with 12 bases between. CDR1 SGHAT and CDR2 FQNNGV come from the germline V gene. The CDR3 is 13 residues long. The CDR3 sequence: CASSSEPLKTQYF. CDR3 nucleotide sequence: TGTGCCAGCAGCTCAGAACCGCTCAAGACCCAGTACTTC.

The V gene is TRBV2, the J gene TRBJ1-1; no firm D call. CDR1 SNHLY and CDR2 FYNNEI come from the germline V gene. This CDR3 is 13 amino acids long. V lost 2 bases to trimming and J lost 0 bases, with 4 bases between them. CDR3 DNA: TGTGCCAGCAGTGAAAGGGTGAACACTGAAGCTTTCTTT. Translating gives CASSERVNTEAFF.

The chain carries TRBV6-6 and TRBJ2-3; 8 bases map to TRBD1. The CDR3 covers 16 residues. The J segment lost 6 bases and the V segment lost 6 bases, leaving 14 bases of the junction unmatched. The germline V gene has CDR1 MNHNY and CDR2 SVGAGI (reference sequence). CDR3 in amino acids: CASRFGQGLRADTQYF. The CDR3 DNA reads as TGTGCCAGCAGATTCGGACAGGGACTCAGGGCGGATACGCAGTATTTT.

This clone was picked up one time. The J gene is TRBJ2-5, the V gene TRBV10-2, with D maybe TRBD1 (5 bases). Germline lookup yields CDR1 WSHSY and CDR2 SAAADI. This CDR3 has 13 residues. V gave up 3 bases and J gave up 5 bases, with 10 bases separating them. The CDR3 coding sequence is TGCGCCAGCAGTGAACAGGACGGTGAGACCCAGTACTTC. Amino acid sequence: CASSEQDGETQYF.

The rearrangement links TRBV2 to TRBJ2-1; D ambiguous. Germline loops: CDR1 SNHLY, CDR2 FYNNEI. V shed 1 base and J shed 5 bases, with 6 bases lying between them. The CDR3 is 13 residues long. The CDR3 reads CASSEDTHNEQFF. CDR3 bases: TGTGCCAGCAGTGAAGACACCCACAATGAGCAGTTCTTC.

The rearrangement uses TRBV6-6 and TRBJ2-1; unclear D gene. The V gene's germline CDR1 is MNHNY and CDR2 SVGAGI (reference sequence). The CDR3 is 16 residues long. V was pared by 7 bases and J by 0 bases, with 16 bases between. CDR3 sequence: CASTHTTRSSYNEQFF. Written as DNA, the CDR3 is TGTGCCAGCACTCACACTACCAGGAGCTCCTACAATGAGCAGTTCTTC.

The genes are TRBV5-1 and TRBJ2-3, with 7 bases identical to TRBD1. There are 17 residues in the CDR3. Looked up from germline, CDR1 is SGHRS and CDR2 is YFSETQ. With 1 base clipped from V and 5 bases from J, the junction kept 13 bases outside the gene matches. The CDR3 protein is CASSLRTPARGIDTQYF. Written as DNA, the CDR3 is TGCGCCAGCAGCTTGAGGACCCCAGCCAGGGGGATAGATACGCAGTATTTT.

Here the CDR3 reads CASSPGTGRNEQYF. The CDR3 region has the DNA TGTGCCAGCAGTCCTGGGACAGGACGGAACGAGCAGTACTTC. V and J are TRBV27 and TRBJ2-7; 8 bases match TRBD1. Trimming removed 5 bases from V and 5 bases from J; junction bases left unmatched: 8. Germline V CDR1 and CDR2: MNHEY, SMNVEV (reference sequence). CDR3 length equals 14 residues.

This clone was detected only once. V and J are TRBV5-5 and TRBJ1-6; D possibly corresponds to TRBD1 (5 bases). CDR1 is SGHKS and CDR2 is YYEKEE in the germline V gene (reference sequence). This CDR3 comprises 14 residues. V gave up 6 bases and J gave up 6 bases, with 13 bases separating them. The CDR3 loop reads CASNVGGFNSPLHF. CDR3 coding DNA: TGTGCCAGCAACGTCGGGGGGTTTAATTCACCCCTCCACTTT.

This clone was detected a few times. The rearrangement uses TRBV10-2 and TRBJ1-1, with D possibly being TRBD1 (5 bases). Germline values: CDR1 WSHSY, CDR2 SAAADI. Trimming pared 5 bases from V and 4 bases from J, leaving 8 bases between. This CDR3 region has 12 residues. This CDR3 reads CASSFTGTEAFF. In DNA, the CDR3 is TGCGCCAGCAGTTTTACAGGCACTGAAGCTTTCTTT.

The V gene is TRBV12-5, the J gene TRBJ1-2; D uncertain. V was cut by 1 base and J by 4 bases, with 7 bases left in between. The CDR3 loop spans 13 amino acids. Looked up from germline, CDR1 is LGHNT and CDR2 is FRNRAP. The DNA of the CDR3 is TGTGCTAGTGGTTTGGCCCGGATCTATGGCTACACCTTC. Translating it yields CASGLARIYGYTF.